Below, 30 T cell receptor beta chains from the same sample are listed, as sequenced in a study of blood T cell repertoires in COVID-19. Assay used: immunoSEQ multiplex PCR; TCRdb lists only in-frame clones, some missing. Here the sample spans 150,000 to 200,000 clones, more than 75% being singletons. Material for sequencing was PBMCs or T cells enriched from blood (not recorded which). The source of these receptors is a woman aged 45-65 years with acute COVID-19.

The V gene is TRBV12-3 or TRBV12-4, the J gene TRBJ2-7; D possibly corresponds to TRBD1 (6 bases). This CDR3 contains 13 residues. CDR3 residues: CASSFTQGDRLCV. Here the CDR3 DNA reads TGTGCCAGCAGCTTCACCCAGGGAGACAGGTTGTGCGTC.

The genes are TRBV4-3 and TRBJ1-3; TRBD1 agrees at 8 bases. There are 15 residues in the CDR3. The germline CDR1 and CDR2 sequences are LGHNA and YSLEER. The J segment lost 3 bases and the V segment lost 2 bases, leaving 3 bases of the junction unmatched. CDR3 sequence (DNA): TGCGCCAGCAGCCAACAGGGGGCATATGGAAACACCATATATTTT. Translation: CASSQQGAYGNTIYF.

The chain uses TRBV14 and TRBJ2-1, with D possibly being TRBD2 (6 bases). This CDR3 is built from 17 residues. V was cut by 4 bases and J by 5 bases, with 21 bases left in between. In germline, CDR1 is SGHDN, CDR2 FVKESK. CDR3 in DNA: TGTGCCAGCAGCCCCCGGCGTGGAGGGTCGGACGACAATGAGCAGTTCTTC. Amino acids: CASSPRRGGSDDNEQFF.

The rearrangement links TRBV5-8 to TRBJ1-5; TRBD1 matches at 8 bases. CDR1 and CDR2 from the germline V gene are SGHTS and YDEGEE. J was trimmed by 6 bases and V by 2 bases; bases with no gene match: 7. This CDR3 is built from 15 residues. In DNA, the CDR3 is TGTGCCAGCAGCTTTCGGGCAGGGGGCAGTCAGCCCCAGCATTTT. Encoded protein: CASSFRAGGSQPQHF.

This clone was counted a single time. This rearrangement joins TRBV28 to TRBJ1-1, with TRBD1 as a possible D gene (6 bases). The CDR3 loop spans 15 amino acids. In germline, CDR1 is MDHEN, CDR2 SYDVKM. Trimming took 3 bases from V and 4 from J, leaving 15 bases between them. As DNA, the CDR3 is TGTGCCAGCAGTTTCTCCAGGGGTAAGGCCACTGAAGCTTTCTTT. It translates to CASSFSRGKATEAFF.

This chain connects TRBV5-6 to TRBJ1-6; TRBD1 might be the D (6 bases). The CDR3 runs to 15 residues. The V end was cut by 3 bases, the J end by 4 bases, with 11 bases between. Germline V lookup: CDR1 SGHDT, CDR2 YYEEEE. CDR3 sequence (DNA): TGTGCCAGCAGCTCCGGGACAACATATAATTCACCCCTCCACTTT. Translated, it gives CASSSGTTYNSPLHF. The whole variable domain, remainder taken from reference TRBV5-6 and TRBJ1-6, is DAGVTQSPTHLIKTRGQQVTLRCSPKSGHDTVSWYQQALGQGPQFIFQYYEEEERQRGNFPDRFSGHQFPNYSSELNVNALLLGDSALYLCASSSGTTYNSPLHFGNGTRLTVT.

This chain uses TRBV5-1 with TRBJ2-6; TRBD1 is a possible D gene (6 bases). The V and J ends lost 1 base and 0 bases respectively, with 20 bases between them. The CDR3 runs 20 residues. Germline CDR1 reads SGHRS; CDR2 reads YFSETQ. This CDR3 is CASSLRSGRGTLSGANVLTF. The CDR3, as DNA: TGCGCCAGCAGCTTGAGGTCGGGCAGGGGAACCCTCTCTGGGGCCAACGTCCTGACTTTC.

Only one count was recorded for this clone. The rearrangement joins TRBV18 to TRBJ1-6; TRBD1 is a possible D gene (5 bases). From germline, CDR1 is KGHSH and CDR2 LQKENI. The length of the CDR3 is 16 residues. V lost 3 bases and J lost 9, with 18 bases in between. The CDR3 bases are TGTGCCAGCTCACCGGACCGGGGGGATGGGAGTTCACCCCTCCACTTT. Translating it yields CASSPDRGDGSSPLHF.

The rearrangement uses TRBV25-1 and TRBJ1-6; D is unclear. The germline CDR1 and CDR2 sequences are MGHDK and SYGVNS. The CDR3 loop spans 15 amino acids. V was shortened by 3 bases and J by 6 bases, with 12 bases between the two germline ends. CDR3 nucleotide sequence: TGTGCCAGCAGTGAGGTAAATCGCGGTAATTCACCCCTCCACTTT. As protein: CASSEVNRGNSPLHF.

This chain connects TRBV27 to TRBJ2-1, with TRBD1 matching over 9 bases. V trimming: 6 bases; J trimming: 5 bases; junction bases outside the gene matches: 5. The germline gives CDR1 MNHEY, CDR2 SMNVEV (reference sequence). The CDR3 loop spans 14 amino acids. The CDR3 is CASRSGTGHNEQFF. CDR3 coding DNA: TGTGCCAGCAGGTCCGGGACAGGGCACAATGAGCAGTTCTTC.

The rearrangement uses TRBV11-3 and TRBJ2-3; 8 bases map to TRBD1. J lost 5 bases, V lost 6 bases, and 7 bases had no gene match. This CDR3 comprises 14 residues. The V gene's germline CDR1 is SGHNT and CDR2 YENEEA. CDR3 loop: CASSMEQGGDTQYF. CDR3 DNA sequence: TGTGCCAGCAGTATGGAACAGGGGGGAGATACGCAGTATTTT.

This clone is a singleton in its sample. The rearrangement joins TRBV19 to TRBJ1-1; 8 bases align to TRBD1. There are 14 residues in the CDR3. Germline values: CDR1 LNHDA, CDR2 SQIVND (reference sequence). V dropped 6 bases and J dropped 5; count of bases not matched to a gene: 8. CDR3 sequence: CASRIQTGETEAFF. As DNA, the CDR3 is TGTGCCAGTAGGATTCAGACAGGGGAGACTGAAGCTTTCTTT.

This clone was picked up a small number of times. The rearrangement joins TRBV7-2 to TRBJ1-5; unclear D gene. Trimming left V 1 base short and J 4 bases short, with 5 bases between. The CDR3 is 13 amino acids. Germline V CDR1 and CDR2: SGHTA, FQGNSA. CDR3 residues: CASSLVPNQPQHF. CDR3 coding DNA: TGTGCCAGCAGCTTAGTTCCAAATCAGCCCCAGCATTTT.

The DNA of the CDR3 is TGTGCCAGCTCACCCCCGGGGTCCAACACTGAAGCTTTCTTT. It yields the protein CASSPPGSNTEAFF. This chain uses TRBV18 with TRBJ1-1; D is ambiguous. The V end was cut by 3 bases, the J end by 2 bases, with 10 bases between. The CDR3 extends over 14 amino acids. CDR1 is KGHSH and CDR2 is LQKENI in the germline V gene.

V is TRBV20-1 and J is TRBJ1-2; D unresolved. Deletions cut 7 bases from V and 3 bases from J, with 9 bases between. The CDR3 loop spans 11 amino acids. Germline V gene sequence: CDR1 DFQATT, CDR2 SNEGSKA (reference sequence). The CDR3 DNA follows: TGCAGTGTTATAAGAGACTATGGCTACACCTTC. Its protein product is CSVIRDYGYTF.

The rearrangement joins TRBV7-2 to TRBJ2-7, with D possibly matching TRBD1 (6 bases). Germline V gives CDR1 SGHTA, CDR2 FQGNSA. With 3 bases removed from V and 3 bases from J, the gap between germline ends came to 9 bases. This CDR3 is built from 13 residues. Here the CDR3 reads CASSLGRGYEQYV. CDR3 coding DNA: TGTGCCAGCAGCTTGGGCAGGGGCTACGAGCAGTACGTC.

The chain combines TRBV10-3 with TRBJ2-4; 8 nucleotides agree with TRBD1. CDR1 is ENHRY and CDR2 is SYGVKD in the germline V gene. This CDR3 is built from 13 residues. With V trimmed by 7 bases and J by 9 bases, 8 bases remained unmatched. The CDR3 protein is CAINPGQGSIQYF. CDR3 DNA sequence: TGTGCCATCAACCCCGGACAGGGAAGCATTCAGTACTTC.

The chain combines TRBV20-1 with TRBJ1-2; the D is unclear. Germline V CDR1 and CDR2: DFQATT, SNEGSKA (reference sequence). This CDR3 spans 13 amino acids. Trimming stripped 3 bases from V and 2 bases from J, with 10 bases between. The CDR3 DNA reads TGCAGTGCTAGTATTGGTCAGAACTATGGCTACACCTTC. As protein: CSASIGQNYGYTF.

This rearrangement joins TRBV19 to TRBJ1-5; tentative D call: TRBD1 (5 bases). The length of the CDR3 is 17 residues. CDR1 and CDR2 (germline): LNHDA, SQIVND (reference sequence). The V end lost 4 bases, the J end lost 7 bases, and 23 bases lay between the germline ends. CDR3 nucleotide sequence: TGTGCCAGTAGTAGGGGTCTAATTTCAGGGTTTGCCCAGCCCCAGCATTTT. Its protein is CASSRGLISGFAQPQHF.

This sequence joins TRBV5-1 and TRBJ1-2, with 8 bases fitting TRBD1. With 3 bases clipped from V and 12 bases from J, the junction kept 7 bases outside the gene matches. The CDR3 length is 12 residues. The germline gives CDR1 SGHRS, CDR2 YFSETQ. This CDR3 is CASSSTGVENTF. The CDR3 DNA follows: TGCGCCAGCAGCTCGACAGGGGTGGAAAACACCTTC.

The chain joins TRBV19 to TRBJ1-2, with TRBD1 identical over 8 bases. Germline CDR1 reads LNHDA; CDR2 reads SQIVND (reference sequence). With 4 bases clipped from V and 5 bases from J, the junction kept 9 bases outside the gene matches. CDR3 length equals 15 residues. CDR3 in DNA: TGTGCCAGTAGTACCTTAACCGGGACAGGATATGGCTACACCTTC. Its translation: CASSTLTGTGYGYTF.

This clone was seen a handful of times. The V gene is TRBV2, the J gene TRBJ1-5; maybe TRBD1 (6 bases). This CDR3 comprises 15 residues. Germline lookup yields CDR1 SNHLY and CDR2 FYNNEI. Trimming pared 5 bases from V and 0 bases from J, leaving 11 bases between. The CDR3 loop is CASSTGTTSNQPQHF. CDR3 coding DNA: TGTGCCAGCAGTACCGGGACAACTAGCAATCAGCCCCAGCATTTT.

This clone was seen a handful of times. The CDR3 reads CASGWSSGGFEQFF. The CDR3 DNA is TGTGCCAGCGGTTGGTCTAGCGGGGGGTTTGAGCAGTTCTTC. The chain carries TRBV27 and TRBJ2-1; TRBD2 aligns across 11 bases. CDR3 size: 14 residues. V was pared by 8 bases and J by 9 bases, with 9 bases of the junction left unmatched. Germline V CDR1 and CDR2: MNHEY, SMNVEV (reference sequence).

V gene TRBV30 combines with J gene TRBJ1-2, with D tentatively TRBD1 (5 bases). Between the trimmed V and J ends, which lost 3 bases and 4 bases, there was a span of 15 bases. The CDR3 has 14 amino acids. Germline CDR1 reads GTSNPN; CDR2 reads SVGIG (reference sequence). The CDR3 coding sequence is TGTGCCTGGAGAATCGGGGGTTATAGCTATGGCTACACCTTC. Translation gives CAWRIGGYSYGYTF.

The chain joins TRBV2 to TRBJ2-7, with D possibly matching TRBD2 (5 bases). This CDR3 has 9 amino acids. Per germline, CDR1 SNHLY and CDR2 FYNNEI. The CDR3 sequence is CASSGRRRV. DNA of the CDR3: TGTGCCAGCAGTGGCAGGAGGCGGGTC.

The chain couples TRBV18 to TRBJ1-5; 7 bases match TRBD1. Trimming removed 6 bases from V and 4 bases from J; junction bases left unmatched: 6. Germline CDR1 and CDR2: KGHSH and LQKENI. This CDR3 is built from 14 residues. The CDR3 bases are TGTGCCAGCTCCTTCGGACAGGAAAATCAGCCCCAGCATTTT. Encoded protein: CASSFGQENQPQHF.

The rearrangement joins TRBV9 to TRBJ2-6; D unresolved. V was pared by 4 bases and J by 2 bases, with 13 bases between. This CDR3 has 16 amino acids. The germline V gene encodes CDR1 SGDLS and CDR2 YYNGEE. In nucleotides, the CDR3 is TGTGCCAGCAGCCTTTTTCAGGTTGCTGGGGCCAACGTCCTGACTTTC. Amino acids: CASSLFQVAGANVLTF.

The V and J genes are TRBV7-8 and TRBJ1-6, with unresolved D. CDR1 is SGHVS and CDR2 is FQNEAQ in the germline V gene. Trimming removed 8 bases at V and 7 bases at J, with 12 bases between. The CDR3 sequence is 13 residues long. The CDR3 spells CASAGGLNSPLHF. CDR3 in DNA: TGTGCCAGCGCAGGAGGGTTGAATTCACCCCTCCACTTT.

At least ten counts were recorded for this clone. The chain combines TRBV6-5 with TRBJ2-1; TRBD1 matches at 10 bases. Germline V gene data show CDR1 as MNHEY and CDR2 as SVGAGI. This CDR3 is 16 amino acids long. The trim removed 0 bases at V and 8 bases at J, leaving 7 bases unmatched. CDR3 sequence (DNA): TGTGCCAGCAGTTACTCCACCGGGACAGGGGCCGATGAGCAGTTCTTC. Translated, it gives CASSYSTGTGADEQFF.

The genes are TRBV24-1 and TRBJ2-1; 12 nucleotides align to TRBD2. Germline-derived CDR1 and CDR2 are KGHDR and SFDVKD. The CDR3 consists of 17 residues. V lost 1 base to trimming and J lost 8 bases; unmatched junction nucleotides: 8. The CDR3 sequence: CATSDFWASGGVDEQFF. For the CDR3, the DNA is TGTGCCACCAGTGATTTTTGGGCTAGCGGGGGGGTAGATGAGCAGTTCTTC.